The rows below give T cell receptor beta chains drawn from one sample of a study of CD8+CD57+ T cells in acquired aplastic anemia. TCRdb reanalysed the reads using MiXCR and keeps one entry per CDR3 protein. The sample carries under 200,000 distinct CDR3 sequences, 48% recorded once. Sequencing input: sorted CD4+, CD8+, or CD8+CD57+ T cells (not recorded which) from PBMCs. The origin of the receptors is a human donor with aplastic anemia. Both conserved end residues are part of each CDR3. The order of the fields is clone size, J gene, V gene, D gene, CDR3 DNA, CDR3 protein. D genes are given only for firm matches. A clone size is listed for some rows: how often the clone was seen (once, few, many), or a class if it is expanded.

many | TRBJ2-1 | TRBV4-1 | - | TGCGCCAGCAGCGAAGAAGTGGGTATCTACAATGAGCAGTTCTTC | CASSEEVGIYNEQFF
- | TRBJ2-7 | TRBV10-3 | - | TGTGCCAGCAGTTACTCTAGCGACTACGAGCAGTACTTC | CASSYSSDYEQYF
once | TRBJ2-2 | TRBV19 | TRBD2 | TGTGCCAGTAGTTCGCGGGAGACCGGGGAGCTGTTTTTT | CASSSRETGELFF
once | TRBJ2-3 | TRBV5-4 | - | TGTGCCAGCAGCCACACCCAGGATACGCAGTATTTT | CASSHTQDTQYF
once | TRBJ2-3 | TRBV29-1 | - | TGCAGCGTTGACGGGGTCAGGGCTACAGATACGCAGTATTTT | CSVDGVRATDTQYF
- | TRBJ2-5 | TRBV9 | - | TGTGCCAGCAGGCCCGGGCAGGGCAAACAAGAGACCCAGTACTTC | CASRPGQGKQETQYF
many | TRBJ2-1 | TRBV20-1 | - | TGCAGTGCTAGTTGGAGAATTAACAATGAGCAGTTCTTC | CSASWRINNEQFF
- | TRBJ2-7 | TRBV19 | TRBD2 | TGTGCCAGTAGTTCCGGGACTAGCGGCTTCTACGAGCAGTACTTC | CASSSGTSGFYEQYF
many | TRBJ2-3 | TRBV2 | - | TGTGCCAGCACAACGTCAGATACGCAGTATTTT | CASTTSDTQYF
few | TRBJ1-4 | TRBV3-1 | - | TGTGCCAGCAGCCAAGCTCCGATAGGGGTGGGGGAAAAACTGTTTTTT | CASSQAPIGVGEKLFF
few | TRBJ1-1 | TRBV28 | - | TGTGCCAGCCTAAGCCCCGGCCAGGTCATCCAAGCTTTCTTT | CASLSPGQVIQAFF
- | TRBJ2-7 | TRBV10-3 | - | TGTGCCATCAGTGAGTCGAGGCAGTCCAACGAGCAGTACTTC | CAISESRQSNEQYF
- | TRBJ2-6 | TRBV15 | - | TGTGCCACCCGGAGCTCTGGGGCCAACGTCCTGACTTTC | CATRSSGANVLTF
- | TRBJ1-2 | TRBV7-9 | - | TGTGCCAGTCGATCCACAGGGCCTGGCTACACCTTC | CASRSTGPGYTF
few | TRBJ2-1 | TRBV10-3 | TRBD1 | TGTGCCAGCAGTCCCCAAGGACAGGGGTTAAATGAGCAGTTCTTC | CASSPQGQGLNEQFF
- | TRBJ2-1 | TRBV6-4 | - | TGTGCCAGCAGTGACTCCGACAACAATGAGCAGTTCTTC | CASSDSDNNEQFF
many | TRBJ2-3 | TRBV6-1 | TRBD1 | TGTGCCAGCAGTGTAGACAGGGTGGGGGCAGATACGCAGTATTTT | CASSVDRVGADTQYF
many | TRBJ2-5 | TRBV6-5 | - | TGTGCCAGCAGTTACCCGCCGGAGGGAGAGACCCAGTACTTC | CASSYPPEGETQYF
- | TRBJ2-1 | TRBV25-1 | TRBD2 | TGTGCCAGCAGTGAGCTCGGGACCGGGACTACGCACAATGAGCAGTTCTTC | CASSELGTGTTHNEQFF
few | TRBJ2-1 | TRBV11-3 | TRBD2 | TGTGCCAGCAGCCGGACTAGCGGGCACAATGAGCAGTTCTTC | CASSRTSGHNEQFF
many | TRBJ1-2 | TRBV19 | - | TGTGCCAGTGCGACTTCTAGGAGCTATGGCTACACCTTC | CASATSRSYGYTF
many | TRBJ1-2 | TRBV5-8 | - | TGTGCCAGCAGCTTGACCGTTCATACCGATTATGGCTACACCTTC | CASSLTVHTDYGYTF
- | TRBJ2-3 | TRBV2 | - | TGTGCCAGCAGTGAAGTAGGGGCCCCAGGTACGCAGTATTTT | CASSEVGAPGTQYF
many | TRBJ1-5 | TRBV20-1 | - | TGCAGTGCTACCAAGCCGGGACATGTTATTCAGCCCCAGCATTTT | CSATKPGHVIQPQHF
- | TRBJ2-1 | TRBV6-2/TRBV6-3 | TRBD2 | TGTGCCAGCAGACCTAGCGGGGGGGGCAAAGAGCAGTTCTTC | CASRPSGGGKEQFF
many | TRBJ2-2 | TRBV2 | TRBD1 | TGTGCCAGCAGAGGTACCAGGGGGTACGGGGAGCTGTTTTTT | CASRGTRGYGELFF
few | TRBJ1-1 | TRBV2 | - | TGTGCCAGCAAGGATGAACGGGACGCTGAAGCTTTCTTT | CASKDERDAEAFF
many | TRBJ1-3 | TRBV7-6 | - | TGTGCCAGCAGCTTATACCACGGGGGCTCCTCTGGAAACACCATATATTTT | CASSLYHGGSSGNTIYF
many | TRBJ2-7 | TRBV24-1 | - | TGTGCCACCAGTGATAAGCACGGATCCTACGAGCAGTACTTC | CATSDKHGSYEQYF
many | TRBJ2-1 | TRBV7-7 | - | TGTGCTAGCAGCTTAGCCCCACAGGGCGGTGAGCAGTTCTTC | CASSLAPQGGEQFF
- | TRBJ1-1 | TRBV4-1 | TRBD1 | TGCGCCAGCAGCAAAGTTAGTACAGGGGCATTCACTGAAGCTTTCTTT | CASSKVSTGAFTEAFF
few | TRBJ2-2 | TRBV6-1 | - | TGTGCCAGCGCTCTTTCAGGGGACCGGACCGGGGAGCTGTTTTTT | CASALSGDRTGELFF
- | TRBJ1-1 | TRBV2 | TRBD1 | TGTGCCAGCATCGGGACAGGTGTGAACACTGAAGCTTTCTTT | CASIGTGVNTEAFF
many | TRBJ2-1 | TRBV10-3 | - | TGTGCCATCAGTCGCTCAGAAAATGAGCAGTTCTTC | CAISRSENEQFF
many | TRBJ2-2 | TRBV15 | - | TGTGCCACCAGCCCGAGGGACCCGAACACCGGGGAGCTGTTTTTT | CATSPRDPNTGELFF